This TCR beta chain was identified during a study of response to subunit inactivated influenza vaccine. MiXCR, applied by TCRdb to the RT-PCR reads, yields one record per CDR3 protein. The sample lists about 650,000 distinct CDR3 sequences, around a sixth occurring once. Per germline, CDR1 SGHRS and CDR2 YFSETQ. The CDR3 sequence is 15 residues long. The junction had 6 bases not matched to a gene; V was cut back by 5 bases and J by 4 bases. The source is a man aged 50 to 59 who received an inactivated influenza vaccine. The sample in question was PBMCs from blood, obtained 12 days after vaccination. The V and J genes are TRBV5-1 and TRBJ2-2; 9 nucleotides align to TRBD1. The CDR3 DNA follows: TGCGCCAGCAGTTCTGACAGGGGGGGCACCGGGGAGCTGTTTTTT. Translated: CASSSDRGGTGELFF.